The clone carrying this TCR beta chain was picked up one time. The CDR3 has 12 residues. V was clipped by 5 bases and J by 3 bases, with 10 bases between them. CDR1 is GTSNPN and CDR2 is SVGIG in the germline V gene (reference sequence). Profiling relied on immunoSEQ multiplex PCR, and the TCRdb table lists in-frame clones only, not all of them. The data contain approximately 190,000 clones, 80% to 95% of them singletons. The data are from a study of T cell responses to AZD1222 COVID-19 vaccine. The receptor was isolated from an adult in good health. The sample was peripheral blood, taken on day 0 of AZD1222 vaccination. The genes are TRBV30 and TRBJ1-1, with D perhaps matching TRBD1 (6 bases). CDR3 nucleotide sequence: TGTGCCTGGGGACAGCAGGACACTGAAGCTTTCTTT. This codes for CAWGQQDTEAFF.